This is a list of T cell receptor beta chains from one sample in a study of post-analysis software for immune sequencing data. One entry per CDR3 protein results from TCRdb running MiXCR on the PCR reads. The data contain more than 350,000 distinct CDR3 sequences, 30% to 40% of them singletons. Sequenced: blood. Receptor source: a girl under 10 years old with multiple sclerosis. The CDR3 runs from the conserved cysteine through the conserved F or W. A D gene is named only where the DNA matches it firmly. Where a row states a size, it is once, few, many or the class of an expanded clone; other rows omit it.

>.|TRBV6-5|TRBJ2-5|few
TGTGCCAGCAGTCACGGGGGCGCCGAGACCCAGTACTTC
CASSHGGAETQYF
>.|TRBV7-3|TRBJ2-1|.
TGTGCCAGCAGCCCTCAAAGCGGAACCTACAATGAGCAGTTCTTC
CASSPQSGTYNEQFF
>.|TRBV6-1|TRBJ2-7|.
TGTGCCAGCAGTCGGGACCGGTTAAACCAGGGGTCCTACGAGCAGTACTTC
CASSRDRLNQGSYEQYF
>TRBD1|TRBV4-2|TRBJ2-1|.
TGTGCCTGCAGCGGACAGGGGTCGAGCTCCTACAATGAGCAGTTCTTC
CACSGQGSSSYNEQFF
>TRBD1|TRBV6-5|TRBJ1-1|once
TGTGCCAGCAGGACAGGGGTCGGGACTGAAGCTTTCTTT
CASRTGVGTEAFF
>TRBD2|TRBV7-6|TRBJ2-1|.
TGTGCCAGCAGCTTAGATCAGGGACTAGTTTATAATGAGCAGTTCTTC
CASSLDQGLVYNEQFF
>.|TRBV7-9|TRBJ1-2|.
TGTGCCAGCAGCCGCGACGAGGGAGACAACTATGGCTACACCTTC
CASSRDEGDNYGYTF
>.|TRBV7-2|TRBJ2-4|.
TGTGCCAGCAGCTTTATCAGGGTTGGCGAAAACATTCAGTACTTC
CASSFIRVGENIQYF
>.|TRBV6-2/TRBV6-3|TRBJ2-5|.
TGTGCCAGCAGTTATATCGGGACCACTCTTTACCAAGAGACCCAGTACTTC
CASSYIGTTLYQETQYF
>.|TRBV12-3/TRBV12-4|TRBJ1-6|.
TGTGCCAGCAGTTTACAGGGTAGTAATTCACCCCTCCACTTT
CASSLQGSNSPLHF
>.|TRBV20-1|TRBJ1-5|.
TGCAGTGCTAGAGAACGGGGATTTAATCAGCCCCAGCATTTT
CSARERGFNQPQHF
>.|TRBV6-2/TRBV6-3|TRBJ1-5|once
TGTGCCAGCAGTCCGCCCCGGGACACACATCAGCCCCAGCATTTT
CASSPPRDTHQPQHF
>.|TRBV12-3/TRBV12-4|TRBJ1-1|few
TGTGCCAGCAGTCCCGGACAGACGGAAGCTTTCTTT
CASSPGQTEAFF
>.|TRBV28|TRBJ1-1|.
TGTGCCAGCAGTGGGGGGGCAGGGGCATGGGTAGCGAACACTGAAGCTTTCTTT
CASSGGAGAWVANTEAFF
>.|TRBV14|TRBJ2-7|.
TGTGCCAGCAGCCCTCCAATAGGCTACGAGCAGTACTTC
CASSPPIGYEQYF
>TRBD2|TRBV6-1|TRBJ2-3|few
TGTGCCAGCAGTCCCGGGACTAGCGGGGGGCTGTTCACAGATACGCAGTATTTT
CASSPGTSGGLFTDTQYF
>.|TRBV20-1|TRBJ1-6|.
TGCAGTGCTGGGGAGGACAAGAGCTCCTATAATTCACCCCTCCACTTT
CSAGEDKSSYNSPLHF
>.|TRBV7-8|TRBJ2-1|few
TGTGCCAGCAGCTTAGGACGGGTCAATGAGCAGTTCTTC
CASSLGRVNEQFF
>.|TRBV4-1|TRBJ2-7|.
TGCGCCAGCAGCCAAGATCTGGCAGCTACCTACGAGCAGTACTTC
CASSQDLAATYEQYF
>.|TRBV4-1|TRBJ1-4|.
TGCGCCAGCAGCCAAGACGGGGCGGATGAAAAACTGTTTTTT
CASSQDGADEKLFF
>TRBD2|TRBV9|TRBJ2-3|.
TGTGCCAGCAGCGCCTCTGATAGCGGGGGAAGCACAGATACGCAGTATTTT
CASSASDSGGSTDTQYF
>.|TRBV27|TRBJ2-7|.
TGTGCCAGCAGTTTATGGGGCGGGAACGAGCAGTACTTC
CASSLWGGNEQYF